This paragraph covers one T cell receptor beta chain sequence. Its antigen is unidentified. The PCR contained 60 Vbeta and 13 Jbeta primers. Assay: immunoSEQ multiplex PCR; the TCRdb copy retains only in-frame clones and omits some. The sample includes 75,000 to 95,000 clones, 63% of them seen just once. This entry comes from a study of cytomegalovirus exposure and HLA in healthy donors. Study-wide results and limits: The authors later linked a missense DCLRE1C variant to TCR beta V- and J-gene trimming. Some V segments, including TRBV6-2 and TRBV6-3, were excluded as indistinguishable.

Germline CDR1 reads SGDLS; CDR2 reads YYNGEE. The CDR3 covers 14 residues. V lost 7 bases and J lost 8, with 21 bases in between. The receptor was derived from a woman aged 25 to 39 in good health and CMV-seronegative. Sequenced material: PBMCs. The chain carries TRBV9 and TRBJ1-2, with D possibly being TRBD1 (5 bases). The CDR3 loop is CASGGGIQGEGYTF. The CDR3 DNA reads as TGTGCCAGCGGCGGAGGTATTCAGGGTGAGGGCTACACCTTC.